The 7 T cell receptor beta chains below were found in one sample sequenced in a study of shared clonotypes between healthy human individuals. The method was immunoSEQ multiplex PCR; TCRdb's version includes in-frame clones alone and lacks a portion of them. This table holds 950,000 to 1,100,000 clones, about four fifths found once. What was sequenced was memory CD4+ T cells from PBMCs. Indicated subset: CD45RA-negative fraction. The receptors come from a man between 18 and 29 years old in good health. Some clones in this sample may be carry-over from other donors' samples.

The chain employs TRBV7-2 and TRBJ2-5, with D possibly being TRBD1 (6 bases). From germline, CDR1 is SGHTA and CDR2 FQGNSA. The CDR3 sequence is 14 residues long. Trimming stripped 5 bases from V and 5 bases from J, with 15 bases between. The CDR3 DNA follows: TGTGCCAGCAGCGTCAACAGGGCCCCGGAGACCCAGTACTTC. Translating gives CASSVNRAPETQYF.

The chain carries TRBV2 and TRBJ2-4; D might be TRBD1 (5 bases). In germline, CDR1 is SNHLY, CDR2 FYNNEI. Trimming stripped 2 bases from V and 5 bases from J, with 10 bases between. The length of the CDR3 is 14 residues. CDR3 region: CASSEQGSQNIQYF. The CDR3 DNA reads TGTGCCAGCAGTGAACAGGGATCCCAAAACATTCAGTACTTC.

The chain links TRBV4-2 to TRBJ2-1, with TRBD1 matching 7 bases. V was clipped by 2 bases and J by 4 bases; unmatched bases: 17. The germline V gene encodes CDR1 LGHNA and CDR2 YNFKEQ. CDR3 length: 19 residues. CDR3 coding DNA: TGTGCCAGCAGCCAATTTTCGTCTAGAGGGACAGCCTTATACAATGAGCAGTTCTTC. This encodes CASSQFSSRGTALYNEQFF.

The chain employs TRBV5-6 and TRBJ2-3; weak D call: TRBD1 (6 bases). Germline CDR1 reads SGHDT; CDR2 reads YYEEEE. The CDR3 length is 15 residues. Trimming cost V 4 bases and J 0 bases, with 12 bases left between them. The CDR3 loop reads CASSNPGASTDTQYF. CDR3 nucleotide sequence: TGTGCCAGCAGCAACCCAGGGGCTAGCACAGATACGCAGTATTTT.

CDR3 nucleotide sequence: TGTGCCAGCAGCTTAGCTCCTAGCGGGGGCTACGAGCAGTACTTC. As protein: CASSLAPSGGYEQYF. The genes are TRBV11-2 and TRBJ2-7; 10 positions agree with TRBD2. V trimming: 1 base; J trimming: 3 bases; junction bases outside the gene matches: 3. Per germline, CDR1 SGHAT and CDR2 FQNNGV. The CDR3 length is 15 residues.

This chain joins TRBV28 and TRBJ1-2; a weak D match, TRBD1 (6 bases). CDR3 length: 15 amino acids. Germline CDR1 is MDHEN and CDR2 is SYDVKM. The V and J ends lost 3 bases and 6 bases respectively, with 17 bases between them. The CDR3, as DNA: TGTGCCAGCAGTTTCGTGCAGGGGTTCGTCGATGGCTACACCTTC. Protein product: CASSFVQGFVDGYTF.

The chain has TRBV6-6 and TRBJ2-7, with D hard to call. The tail of the sequence fits TRBJ2-1 better, so the J call may be wrong. The CDR3 sequence is 16 residues long. Germline V lookup: CDR1 MNHNY, CDR2 SVGAGI (reference sequence). CDR3 amino acids: CASSYSPARSYNEQFF. The CDR3 nucleotides read TGTGCCAGCAGTTACTCCCCGGCGCGGTCCTACAATGAGCAGTTCTTC.